Presented here are 6 T cell receptor beta chains from one specimen sequenced in a study of T cell repertoires in cytomegalovirus infection. MiXCR, applied by TCRdb to the reads, yields one record per CDR3 protein. The profile shows roughly 920,000 distinct CDR3 sequences, about a third of them singletons. These receptors are not linked to any known antigen. This specimen consisted of cultured CD8+ T cells from PBMCs, obtained from culture after CMV antigen stimulation. Every receptor here comes from a human donor in good health (CMV status not recorded). Some clones in this sample may be carry-over from other donors' samples.

Only a few counts were recorded for this clonotype. J is TRBJ2-1 and V is TRBV12-3 or TRBV12-4, with 14 bases aligning to TRBD2. The V and J ends lost 5 bases and 10 bases, in that order; junction bases with no gene match: 13. CDR3 size: 17 residues. As DNA, the CDR3 is TGTGCCAGCAGTCGGGGACTAGCGGGGGCCCTCTGGGAGGAGCAGTTCTTC. Encoded protein: CASSRGLAGALWEEQFF.

This clonotype was found a few times. CDR3 sequence reads: CASSLGGTSGVYEQYF. CDR3 bases: TGTGCCAGCAGCTTAGGAGGGACTAGCGGGGTCTACGAGCAGTACTTC. The V gene is TRBV7-6, the J gene TRBJ2-7; 13 positions match TRBD2. The germline gives CDR1 SGHVS, CDR2 FNYEAQ. V gave up 1 base and J gave up 3 bases; unmatched junction bases: 3. The CDR3 is 16 amino acids.

Remarks on this clonotype: Since a much larger clone is just one base distant, this may be a read error. The chain employs TRBV7-6 and TRBJ2-1; 7 bases align to TRBD1. CDR3 length: 15 residues. CDR1 and CDR2 from the germline V gene are SGHVS and FNYEAQ. DNA for the CDR3: TGTGTCAGCAGCTTAGGGGACAGTAGCTACAATGAGCAGTTCTTC. Amino acids: CVSSLGDSSYNEQFF.

The chain joins TRBV9 to TRBJ1-1, with a possible D match to TRBD1 (6 bases). V dropped 3 bases and J dropped 7 bases, with 16 bases sitting between them. Germline CDR1 SGDLS, CDR2 YYNGEE. CDR3 size: 14 residues. CDR3 DNA: TGTGCCAGCAGCGCCCTTCTCGGGGGCGGTGAAGCTTTCTTT. Encoded protein: CASSALLGGGEAFF.

The rearrangement joins TRBV27 to TRBJ2-2, with 10 bases aligning to TRBD1. The V and J ends lost 6 bases and 6 bases, in that order; junction bases with no gene match: 7. This CDR3 spans 15 amino acids. Germline values: CDR1 MNHEY, CDR2 SMNVEV (reference sequence). In nucleotides, the CDR3 is TGTGCCAGCAGCCCCCGGGACAGGGGATCCGGGGAGCTGTTTTTT. It translates to CASSPRDRGSGELFF.

V usage is TRBV7-2 and J usage is TRBJ1-2; possible D gene TRBD1, 6 bases. CDR1 SGHTA and CDR2 FQGNSA come from the germline V gene. This CDR3 spans 16 amino acids. V was pared by 4 bases and J by 0 bases, with 15 bases between. The CDR3 protein is CASSSPLQGTNYGYTF. The CDR3 coding sequence is TGTGCCAGCAGCTCCCCGTTACAGGGTACTAACTATGGCTACACCTTC. The full variable domain, in which reference TRBV7-2 and TRBJ1-2 provide the parts outside the CDR3, is GAGVSQSPSNKVTEKGKDVELRCDPISGHTALYWYRQSLGQGLEFLIYFQGNSAPDKSGLPSDRFSAERTGGSVSTLTIQRTQQEDSAVYLCASSSPLQGTNYGYTFGSGTRLTVV.